These 27 T cell receptor beta chains came from one sample sequenced in a study of cytomegalovirus exposure and HLA in healthy donors. Vbeta (60) and Jbeta (13) primers were used in the PCR. The assay was immunoSEQ multiplex PCR, and TCRdb's table has in-frame clones only and misses some. Counted here are around 93,000 clones, around 84% occurring once; the ten biggest clones make up around 3.2%. Specimen: PBMCs. All receptors derive from a woman between 35 and 50 years old in good health and CMV-seronegative.

For the CDR3, the DNA is TGTGCCAGCAGCTCCTCCCGGGACAGGGGAGTGGTGGACCAGCCCCAGCATTTT. Amino acids: CASSSSRDRGVVDQPQHF. The chain recombines TRBV7-3 with TRBJ1-5; 10 nucleotides match TRBD1. The length of the CDR3 is 18 residues. V shed 4 bases, J shed 7 bases, and the junction held 16 bases outside the gene matches. In germline, CDR1 is SGHTA, CDR2 FQGTGA.

The chain recombines TRBV6-5 with TRBJ2-7, with 11 bases matching TRBD1. Looked up from germline, CDR1 is MNHEY and CDR2 is SVGAGI. J gave up 6 bases and V 4 bases, and 5 bases lay outside the gene matches. This CDR3 has 14 residues. CDR3 DNA sequence: TGTGCCAGCAGTTCCCCCGGGACAGGGGGCGAGCAGTACTTC. This sequence encodes CASSSPGTGGEQYF.

This sequence joins TRBV7-9 and TRBJ2-1, with 7 nucleotides matching TRBD2. CDR1 SEHNR and CDR2 FQNEAQ come from the germline V gene (reference sequence). Losses at the gene ends were 4 bases for V and 6 bases for J; bases not matched to a gene: 6. There are 14 residues in the CDR3. The CDR3 nucleotides read TGTGCCAGCAGCTGGGGGGGACGGGCCAATGAGCAGTTCTTC. Its translation is CASSWGGRANEQFF. Based on the CDR3 plus reference TRBV7-9 and TRBJ2-1, the full variable domain is DTGVSQNPRHKITKRGQNVTFRCDPISEHNRLYWYRQTLGQGPEFLTYFQNEAQLEKSRLLSDRFSAERPKGSFSTLEIQRTEQGDSAMYLCASSWGGRANEQFFGPGTRLTVL.

This chain connects TRBV30 to TRBJ2-3; 8 nucleotides align to TRBD2. The V and J ends lost 0 bases and 8 bases, in that order; junction bases with no gene match: 4. The CDR3 consists of 13 residues. Germline CDR1 GTSNPN, CDR2 SVGIG (reference sequence). CDR3 protein: CAWSVSAGGTQYF. CDR3 DNA: TGTGCCTGGAGTGTAAGTGCGGGGGGTACGCAGTATTTT.

The chain recombines TRBV27 with TRBJ2-7, with TRBD2 matching 7 bases. Unmatched junction bases numbered 8, after V lost 2 bases and J lost 7 bases. From germline, CDR1 is MNHEY and CDR2 SMNVEV (reference sequence). The CDR3 totals 14 residues. As DNA, the CDR3 is TGTGCCAGCAGTTTACACGGACTAGATAAAGAGCAGTACTTC. The encoded protein is CASSLHGLDKEQYF.

This clone was recorded a few times. The genes are TRBV5-6 and TRBJ1-2; TRBD1 aligns across 8 bases. CDR1 and CDR2 from the germline V gene are SGHDT and YYEEEE. The CDR3 is 15 residues long. The CDR3 loop is CESHPGQGSNYGYTF. The CDR3 DNA reads as TGTGAAAGTCACCCTGGACAGGGCTCTAACTATGGCTACACCTTC. Looking up the rest from reference TRBV5-6 and TRBJ1-2 gives the full variable domain: DAGVTQSPTHLIKTRGQQVTLRCSPKSGHDTVSWYQQALGQGPQFIFQYYEEEERQRGNFPDRFSGHQFPNYSSELNVNALLLGDSALYLCESHPGQGSNYGYTFGSGTRLTVV.

CDR3 loop: CASSIGGSGSNEQFF. CDR3 DNA sequence: TGTGCCAGTAGTATTGGTGGGAGCGGGTCCAATGAGCAGTTCTTC. This chain connects TRBV19 to TRBJ2-1; D possibly corresponds to TRBD2 (6 bases). Trimming took off 3 bases at V and 6 bases at J, with 15 bases between the two ends. CDR1 and CDR2 from the germline V gene are LNHDA and SQIVND (reference sequence). The CDR3 totals 15 residues.

This chain uses TRBV10-3 with TRBJ2-1; D is ambiguous. The ends were cut back, 5 bases at V and 6 bases at J, with 8 bases in the middle. The CDR3 consists of 12 residues. The germline V gene has CDR1 ENHRY and CDR2 SYGVKD. CDR3 loop: CAISTTVNEQFF. In nucleotides, the CDR3 is TGTGCCATCAGTACGACTGTCAATGAGCAGTTCTTC.

This clone has only a few counts. V gene TRBV7-6 combines with J gene TRBJ2-7; no clear D. V gave up 1 base and J gave up 3 bases, with 7 bases separating them. CDR3 size: 13 residues. CDR1 SGHVS and CDR2 FNYEAQ come from the germline V gene. In DNA, the CDR3 is TGTGCCAGCAGCTTAGACACAGACTACGAGCAGTACTTC. This codes for CASSLDTDYEQYF.

The V gene is TRBV5-4, the J gene TRBJ2-7; 10 bases agree with TRBD2. Germline CDR1 SGHNT, CDR2 YYREEE (reference sequence). CDR3 length: 15 residues. V shed 4 bases, J shed 6 bases, and the junction held 10 bases outside the gene matches. The CDR3 protein is CASSTAAGGGVEQYF. DNA for the CDR3: TGTGCCAGCAGCACAGCAGCGGGAGGGGGGGTCGAGCAGTACTTC.

Comments on this clone: Other DNA variants within this sample encode the same CDR3. This chain connects TRBV25-1 to TRBJ1-3; unclear D gene. The CDR3 length is 15 residues. V was trimmed by 5 bases and J by 7 bases, leaving 18 bases between them. CDR1 is MGHDK and CDR2 is SYGVNS in the germline V gene. CDR3 amino acids: CASSLFSGVGNTIYF. The CDR3 coding sequence is TGTGCCAGCAGTTTATTTTCCGGGGTAGGGAACACCATATATTTT.

This clone has a single count. The J gene is TRBJ1-6, the V gene TRBV10-3, with 7 positions matching TRBD1. V was pared by 4 bases and J by 10 bases, with 7 bases of the junction left unmatched. The CDR3 consists of 14 residues. Per germline, CDR1 ENHRY and CDR2 SYGVKD. This CDR3 reads CAISAAGGTSPLHF. CDR3 nucleotides: TGTGCCATCAGTGCTGCAGGGGGAACCTCACCCCTCCACTTT.

The chain combines TRBV5-1 with TRBJ1-6, with 9 nucleotides matching TRBD1. Germline trimming cut 4 bases from V and 6 bases from J; bases unmatched to any gene: 2. Germline V lookup: CDR1 SGHRS, CDR2 YFSETQ. The CDR3 covers 14 residues. CDR3 region: CASSRDRVNSPLHF. CDR3 nucleotide sequence: TGCGCCAGCAGCCGGGACAGGGTTAATTCACCCCTCCACTTT.

This rearrangement joins TRBV27 to TRBJ2-1; D is uncertain. The CDR3 covers 13 residues. V was shortened by 6 bases and J by 10 bases, with 16 bases between the two germline ends. Germline CDR1 MNHEY, CDR2 SMNVEV (reference sequence). CDR3 region: CASSPLSSAEQFF. CDR3 nucleotide sequence: TGTGCCAGCAGCCCACTTTCATCCGCCGAGCAGTTCTTC.

The chain employs TRBV6-1 and TRBJ1-5; D not certain. V lost 4 bases and J lost 4, with 8 bases in between. Germline V CDR1 and CDR2: MNHNS, SASEGT. The CDR3 is 13 amino acids. CDR3 loop: CASSGGQNQPQHF. CDR3 bases: TGTGCCAGCAGTGGAGGGCAGAATCAGCCCCAGCATTTT.

V usage is TRBV7-2 and J usage is TRBJ1-1, with a possible D match to TRBD1 (6 bases). The V gene lost 2 bases and the J gene lost 8 bases, with 12 bases spanning the gap. Germline CDR1 is SGHTA and CDR2 is FQGNSA. This CDR3 comprises 13 residues. The CDR3 coding sequence is TGTGCCAGCAGCTTAAGGGGGGGGACCGAAGCTTTCTTT. This sequence encodes CASSLRGGTEAFF.

The chain combines TRBV5-1 with TRBJ2-3; 8 nucleotides line up with TRBD2. J was trimmed by 0 bases and V by 0 bases; bases with no gene match: 3. This CDR3 contains 16 residues. CDR1 is SGHRS and CDR2 is YFSETQ in the germline V gene. The CDR3 DNA sequence: TGCGCCAGCAGCTTGGAGCCTAGCGGGAGCACAGATACGCAGTATTTT. It translates to CASSLEPSGSTDTQYF.

CDR3 sequence reads: CASTPGTGGTEAFF. Written as DNA, the CDR3 is TGTGCCAGCACTCCGGGGACAGGGGGCACTGAAGCTTTCTTT. The rearrangement links TRBV28 to TRBJ1-1, with 11 bases matching TRBD1. Germline trimming cut 7 bases from V and 4 bases from J; bases unmatched to any gene: 5. This CDR3 is built from 14 residues. The germline CDR1 and CDR2 sequences are MDHEN and SYDVKM.

The rearrangement joins TRBV4-2 to TRBJ2-7; TRBD2 agrees at 12 bases. Per the germline V gene, CDR1 is LGHNA and CDR2 is YNFKEQ. V gave up 6 bases and J gave up 4 bases; unmatched junction bases: 7. The CDR3 is 15 amino acids. CDR3 amino acids: CASRSLAGGPYEQYF. The CDR3, as DNA: TGTGCCAGCAGATCACTAGCGGGAGGTCCTTACGAGCAGTACTTC.

This clone was detected only a few times. The chain has TRBV9 and TRBJ2-1, with D maybe TRBD2 (7 bases). Deletions cut 3 bases from V and 9 bases from J, with 13 bases between. This CDR3 is 13 amino acids long. Germline CDR1 reads SGDLS; CDR2 reads YYNGEE. The CDR3 DNA follows: TGTGCCAGCAGCGGGGGAGGGGGGGGTGAGCAGTTCTTC. This gives the protein CASSGGGGGEQFF. Supplemented by reference TRBV9 and TRBJ2-1, the full variable domain reads DSGVTQTPKHLITATGQRVTLRCSPRSGDLSVYWYQQSLDQGLQFLIQYYNGEERAKGNILERFSAQQFPDLHSELNLSSLELGDSALYFCASSGGGGGEQFFGPGTRLTVL.

CDR3 amino acids: CAWSVGAVRAYEQYF. The CDR3 DNA sequence: TGTGCCTGGAGTGTAGGAGCGGTTCGTGCCTACGAGCAGTACTTC. The chain joins TRBV30 to TRBJ2-7; TRBD2 is a possible D gene (5 bases). The CDR3 runs to 15 residues. Germline CDR1 is GTSNPN and CDR2 is SVGIG (reference sequence). V was shortened by 0 bases and J by 2 bases, with 14 bases between the two germline ends.

The V gene is TRBV5-4, the J gene TRBJ2-7; no firm D call. V dropped 3 bases and J dropped 3 bases, with 7 bases sitting between them. CDR1 is SGHNT and CDR2 is YYREEE in the germline V gene (reference sequence). The CDR3 runs 12 residues. CDR3 residues: CASSYEFYEQYF. CDR3 bases: TGTGCCAGCAGCTACGAGTTCTACGAGCAGTACTTC.

The chain joins TRBV4-1 to TRBJ1-4, with a tentative D call TRBD1 (5 bases). Germline lookup yields CDR1 MGHRA and CDR2 YSYEKL. The CDR3 is made up of 16 amino acids. Between the trimmed V and J ends, which lost 1 base and 0 bases, there was a span of 9 bases. The CDR3 spells CASSQAFRATNEKLFF. For the CDR3, the DNA is TGCGCCAGCAGCCAAGCTTTCAGGGCAACTAATGAAAAACTGTTTTTT.

This chain links TRBV5-4 with TRBJ2-2; perhaps TRBD1 as D (6 bases). Trimming removed 2 bases from V and 3 bases from J, with 11 bases in between. The CDR3 consists of 15 residues. In germline, CDR1 is SGHNT, CDR2 YYREEE (reference sequence). CDR3 loop: CASSLPQGDTGELFF. CDR3 DNA sequence: TGTGCCAGCAGCTTACCACAGGGTGACACCGGGGAGCTGTTTTTT.

Details on this clone: The sample has other DNA sequences that encode this CDR3 too. The chain uses TRBV11-3 and TRBJ2-3; D is unresolved. Trimming cost V 1 base and J 1 base, with 6 bases left between them. The CDR3 is made up of 14 amino acids. Germline V CDR1 and CDR2: SGHNT, YENEEA. The DNA of the CDR3 is TGTGCCAGCAGCTTAGGCCGGGGCACAGATACGCAGTATTTT. Translated, it gives CASSLGRGTDTQYF.

The CDR3 DNA is TGTGCCAGTAGTATGGAGGGAAATCTCAAAAACATTCAGTACTTC. Its translation is CASSMEGNLKNIQYF. The chain employs TRBV19 and TRBJ2-4; maybe TRBD2 (6 bases). CDR1 and CDR2 from the germline V gene are LNHDA and SQIVND (reference sequence). The CDR3 is made up of 15 amino acids. The germline V and J ends were trimmed by 3 bases and 3 bases, with 12 bases remaining between them.

As DNA, the CDR3 is TGTGCCAGCAGCTTTTTTACGCGAGGGGAGCTGTTTTTT. Translation gives CASSFFTRGELFF. This chain links TRBV7-2 with TRBJ2-2; no clear D gene. V lost 3 bases, J lost 8 bases, and 10 bases lay in between. The CDR3 loop spans 13 amino acids. CDR1 is SGHTA and CDR2 is FQGNSA in the germline V gene.